The present entry profiles one T cell receptor (beta chain) with its context. Its antigen is still unknown. Base qualities are not at hand, and no much larger clone is one base apart. CDR1 MNHNY and CDR2 SVGAGI are derived from the germline V gene (reference sequence). V is clipped by 6 bases and J by 5 bases, and the sequence between their germline boundaries is 10 bases long. Reading from cysteine to phenylalanine, the CDR3 counts 12 amino acids. Only the CDR3 DNA is retained, 36 bases long and in frame from the first base. This sample is drawn from a study of CD8 T cells in Susac syndrome (dated by TCRdb to between 2017 and 2020). At the level of the whole study: Of the Susac syndrome patients who were sequenced, eight were in clinical remission while more than five had clinically active disease. At blood withdrawal, Susac syndrome patients were therapy-naive, treated with corticosteroids (with IVIg additionally given to some), or treated with IVIg alone. Whether CD8+ T cell activation and differentiation in Susac syndrome was antigen driven was tested using repertoire sequencing. Findings and caveats that apply to the study as a whole: The TCR sequencing and HLA analysis was acknowledged to have included a relatively small number of individuals. In patients with Susac syndrome, the CD4+ T cell repertoire showed no detectable clonal expansion.

RNA was extracted using the RNeasy kit, and roughly 0.5 to 1 microgram was reverse transcribed with random hexamers. The immunoSEQ multiplex PCR assay, which covers 54 Vbeta and 13 Jbeta segments, was used to amplify TCR beta CDR3 regions. To correct PCR amplification bias, a synthetic template baseline was used for both primer optimization and computational correction. On the authors' methods: Only productive sequences were kept, with reads annotated to V, D and J genes according to IMGT and analyzed in immunoSEQ Analyzer. To calculate clonality, Shannon entropy was normalized by log2 of the number of productive unique sequences and then subtracted from one. Public and private clones were assessed among the 100 most prevalent clones of each patient and control. A clone was defined as Susac-specific if it was absent from the healthy and MS cohorts, from around 960 published viral clones and from other ImmuneACCESS disease sequences. TCRdb passed the public sequencing reads through fastp at Q25 and MiXCR, retaining productive beta sequences. Records with the same CDR3 protein are collapsed into one entry carrying the most frequent genes and DNA. None of the V and J calls come from the authors' own analysis; TCRdb made them. The sample has more than 150,000 distinct CDR3 sequences on record, around 95% of them singletons. 0.16% of the sample goes to the ten largest clones.

High-throughput TCR beta sequencing profiled peripheral blood CD8+ and CD4+ T cells from healthy donors, Susac syndrome patients and multiple sclerosis patients. The Susac syndrome patients fulfilled recently defined diagnostic criteria for either definite or probable disease. CD8+ TEMRA cells were enriched by FACS, while bulk CD8+ and CD4+ T cells were purified by magnetic negative isolation. Blood was collected in EDTA tubes and processed within 24 hours, with PBMCs isolated through density gradient centrifugation. PBMCs intended for TCR sequencing were cryopreserved in liquid nitrogen and were subsequently thawed in a 37 degrees C water bath. A purity of at least 90% was achieved for sorted or isolated CD4+, CD8+ and CD8+ TEMRA cells.

The sequence is built from TRBV6-6 and TRBJ1-2; no D segment can be confidently identified. The sequence was collected from a human donor with Susac syndrome. Sequencing input: CD4+ T cells from PBMCs. The CDR3 region reads CASRETTYGYTF. The DNA reads TGTGCCAGCAGGGAAACGACTTATGGCTACACCTTC.